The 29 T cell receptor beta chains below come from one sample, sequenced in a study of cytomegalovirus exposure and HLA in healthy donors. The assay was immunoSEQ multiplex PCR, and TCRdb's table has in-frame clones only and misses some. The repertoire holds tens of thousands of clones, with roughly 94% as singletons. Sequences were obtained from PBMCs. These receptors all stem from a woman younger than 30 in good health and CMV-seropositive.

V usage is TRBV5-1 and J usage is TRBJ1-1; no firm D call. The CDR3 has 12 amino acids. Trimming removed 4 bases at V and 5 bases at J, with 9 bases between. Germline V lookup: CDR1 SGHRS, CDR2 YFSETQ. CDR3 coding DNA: TGCGCCAGCAGCCCGAGTAATACTGAAGCTTTCTTT. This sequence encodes CASSPSNTEAFF.

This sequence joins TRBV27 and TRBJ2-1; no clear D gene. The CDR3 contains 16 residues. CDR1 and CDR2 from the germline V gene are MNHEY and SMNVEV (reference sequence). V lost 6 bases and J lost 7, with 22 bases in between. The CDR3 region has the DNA TGTGCCAGCAGCACGCCGGCCGATCTCGCGAGGAATGAGCAGTTCTTC. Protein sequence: CASSTPADLARNEQFF.

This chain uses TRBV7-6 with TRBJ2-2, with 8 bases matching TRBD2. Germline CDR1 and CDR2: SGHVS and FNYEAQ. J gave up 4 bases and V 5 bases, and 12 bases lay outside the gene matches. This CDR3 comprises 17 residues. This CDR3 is CASSPRAGVTGTGELFF. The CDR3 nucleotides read TGTGCCAGCAGCCCGCGAGCGGGAGTGACGGGCACCGGGGAGCTGTTTTTT. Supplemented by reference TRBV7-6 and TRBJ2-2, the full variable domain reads GAGVSQSPRYKVTKRGQDVALRCDPISGHVSLYWYRQALGQGPEFLTYFNYEAQQDKSGLPNDRFSAERPEGSISTLTIQRTEQRDSAMYRCASSPRAGVTGTGELFFGEGSRLTVL.

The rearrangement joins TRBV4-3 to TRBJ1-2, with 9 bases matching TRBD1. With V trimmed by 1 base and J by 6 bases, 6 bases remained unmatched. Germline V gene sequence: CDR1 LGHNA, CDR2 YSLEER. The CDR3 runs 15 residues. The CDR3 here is CASSQVGTGYHGYTF. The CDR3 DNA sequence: TGCGCCAGCAGCCAAGTCGGGACAGGGTATCATGGCTACACCTTC.

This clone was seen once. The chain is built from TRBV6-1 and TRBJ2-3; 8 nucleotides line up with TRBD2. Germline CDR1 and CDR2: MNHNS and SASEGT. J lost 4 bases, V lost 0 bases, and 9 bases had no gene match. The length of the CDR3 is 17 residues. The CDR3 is CASSEARTSFYSDTQYF. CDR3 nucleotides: TGTGCCAGCAGTGAAGCTAGGACTAGCTTTTATTCAGATACGCAGTATTTT.

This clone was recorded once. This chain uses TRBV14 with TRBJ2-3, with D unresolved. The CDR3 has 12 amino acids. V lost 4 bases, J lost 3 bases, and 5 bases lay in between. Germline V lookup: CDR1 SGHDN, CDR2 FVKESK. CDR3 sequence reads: CASSRHTDTQYF. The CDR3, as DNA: TGTGCCAGCAGCCGTCATACAGATACGCAGTATTTT.

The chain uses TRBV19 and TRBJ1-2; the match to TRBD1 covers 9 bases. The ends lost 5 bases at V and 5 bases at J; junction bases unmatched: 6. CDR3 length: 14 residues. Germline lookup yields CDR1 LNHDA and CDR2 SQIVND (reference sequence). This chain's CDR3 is CASSAGQGLYGYTF. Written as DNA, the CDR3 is TGTGCCAGTAGTGCGGGACAGGGATTATATGGCTACACCTTC.

In DNA, the CDR3 is TGTGCCAGCAGTTACTCGTTCCAGGGAGGTGGAAACACCATATATTTT. Amino acids: CASSYSFQGGGNTIYF. The rearrangement links TRBV6-5 to TRBJ1-3; tentative D call: TRBD1 (5 bases). CDR1 and CDR2 (germline): MNHEY, SVGAGI. The V and J ends lost 0 bases and 3 bases respectively, with 12 bases between them. The CDR3 loop spans 16 amino acids.

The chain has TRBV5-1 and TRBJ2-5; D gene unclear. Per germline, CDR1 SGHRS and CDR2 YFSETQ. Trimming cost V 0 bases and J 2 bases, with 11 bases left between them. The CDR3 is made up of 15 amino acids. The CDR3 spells CASSLGGGQQETQYF. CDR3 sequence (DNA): TGCGCCAGCAGCTTGGGTGGTGGCCAGCAAGAGACCCAGTACTTC.

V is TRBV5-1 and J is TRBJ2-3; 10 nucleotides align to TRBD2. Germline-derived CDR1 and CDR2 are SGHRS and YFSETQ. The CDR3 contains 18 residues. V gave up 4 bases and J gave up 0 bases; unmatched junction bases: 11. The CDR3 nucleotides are TGCGCCAGCAGCCCTCGGGGGAGCGGGGGGGCTAGCACAGATACGCAGTATTTT. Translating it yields CASSPRGSGGASTDTQYF.

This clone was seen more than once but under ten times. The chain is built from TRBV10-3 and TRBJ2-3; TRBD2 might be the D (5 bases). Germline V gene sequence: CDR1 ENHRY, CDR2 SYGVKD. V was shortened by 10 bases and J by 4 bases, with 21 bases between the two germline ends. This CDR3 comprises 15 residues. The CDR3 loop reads CATRPGSLGADTQYF. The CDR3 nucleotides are TGTGCCACCCGGCCGGGGAGTTTGGGCGCAGATACGCAGTATTTT.

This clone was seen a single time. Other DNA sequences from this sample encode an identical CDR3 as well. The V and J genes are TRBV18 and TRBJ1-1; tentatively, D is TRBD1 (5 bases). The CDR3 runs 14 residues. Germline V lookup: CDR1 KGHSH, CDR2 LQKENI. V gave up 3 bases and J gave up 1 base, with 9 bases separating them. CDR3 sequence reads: CASSPLGGNTEAFF. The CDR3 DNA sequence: TGTGCCAGCTCACCCCTGGGGGGGAACACTGAAGCTTTCTTT.

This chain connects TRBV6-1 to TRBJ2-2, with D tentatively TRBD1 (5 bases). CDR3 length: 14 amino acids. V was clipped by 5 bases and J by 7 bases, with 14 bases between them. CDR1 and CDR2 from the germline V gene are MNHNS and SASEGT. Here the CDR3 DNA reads TGTGCCAGCAGTTGGACCAGCCAGGGCGGGGAGCTGTTTTTT. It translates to CASSWTSQGGELFF.

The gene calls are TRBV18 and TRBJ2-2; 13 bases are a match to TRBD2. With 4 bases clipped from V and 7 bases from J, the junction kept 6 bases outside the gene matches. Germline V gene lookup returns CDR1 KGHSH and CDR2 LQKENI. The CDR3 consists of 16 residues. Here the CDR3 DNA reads TGTGCCAGCTCACGCGGACTAGCGGGAGTGGTCGGGGAGCTGTTTTTT. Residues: CASSRGLAGVVGELFF.

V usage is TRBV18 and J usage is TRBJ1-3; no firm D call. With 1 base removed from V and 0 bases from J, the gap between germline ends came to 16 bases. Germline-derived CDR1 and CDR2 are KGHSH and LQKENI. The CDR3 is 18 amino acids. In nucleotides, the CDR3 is TGTGCCAGCTCACCACGGATCGAGGGAGTCTACTCTGGAAACACCATATATTTT. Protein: CASSPRIEGVYSGNTIYF.

The CDR3 loop reads CASSSRQANYGYTF. In nucleotides, the CDR3 is TGTGCCAGCAGCTCTAGACAGGCTAACTATGGCTACACCTTC. The chain has TRBV11-2 and TRBJ1-2; D perhaps matches TRBD1 (6 bases). This CDR3 contains 14 residues. CDR1 and CDR2 (germline): SGHAT, FQNNGV. The V end lost 4 bases, the J end lost 0 bases, and 9 bases lay between the germline ends.

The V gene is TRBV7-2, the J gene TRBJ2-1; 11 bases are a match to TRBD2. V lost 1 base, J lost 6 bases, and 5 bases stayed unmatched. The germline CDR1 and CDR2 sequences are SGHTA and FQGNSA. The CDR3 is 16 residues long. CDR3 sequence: CASSLEGLAGGNEQFF. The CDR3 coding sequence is TGTGCCAGCAGCTTAGAGGGGCTAGCGGGGGGCAATGAGCAGTTCTTC. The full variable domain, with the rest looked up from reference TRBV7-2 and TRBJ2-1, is GAGVSQSPSNKVTEKGKDVELRCDPISGHTALYWYRQSLGQGLEFLIYFQGNSAPDKSGLPSDRFSAERTGGSVSTLTIQRTQQEDSAVYLCASSLEGLAGGNEQFFGPGTRLTVL.

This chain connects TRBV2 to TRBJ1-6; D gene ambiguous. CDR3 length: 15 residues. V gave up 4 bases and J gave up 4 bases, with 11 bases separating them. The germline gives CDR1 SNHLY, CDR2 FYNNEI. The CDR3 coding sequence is TGTGCCAGCAGTGTAGAGACACTGTATAATTCACCCCTCCACTTT. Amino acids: CASSVETLYNSPLHF.

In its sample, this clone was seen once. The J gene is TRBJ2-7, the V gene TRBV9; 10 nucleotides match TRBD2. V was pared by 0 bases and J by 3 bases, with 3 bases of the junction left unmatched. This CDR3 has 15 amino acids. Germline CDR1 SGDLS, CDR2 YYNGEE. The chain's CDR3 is CASSVGTSGDYEQYF. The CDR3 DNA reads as TGTGCCAGCAGCGTAGGGACTAGCGGAGACTACGAGCAGTACTTC.

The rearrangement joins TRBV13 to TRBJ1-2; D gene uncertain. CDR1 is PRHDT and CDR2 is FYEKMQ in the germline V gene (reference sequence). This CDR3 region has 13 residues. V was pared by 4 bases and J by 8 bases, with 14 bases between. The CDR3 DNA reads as TGTGCCAGCAGCTCTTTCAGACTGACGGGCTACACCTTC. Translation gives CASSSFRLTGYTF.

The CDR3 protein is CASSLAAVLGGYTF. The CDR3 nucleotides are TGTGCCAGCAGCTTGGCCGCGGTCCTCGGGGGCTACACCTTC. The chain has TRBV5-4 and TRBJ1-2; D uncertain. CDR1 and CDR2 from the germline V gene are SGHNT and YYREEE (reference sequence). This CDR3 spans 14 amino acids. The V end was cut by 0 bases, the J end by 8 bases, with 14 bases between.

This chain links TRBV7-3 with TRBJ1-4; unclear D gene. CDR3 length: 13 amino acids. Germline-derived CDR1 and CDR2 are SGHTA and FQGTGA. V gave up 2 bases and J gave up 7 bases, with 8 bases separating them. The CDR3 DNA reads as TGTGCCAGCAGCTTAGGTGGAGGTGAAAAACTGTTTTTT. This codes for CASSLGGGEKLFF.

The CDR3, as DNA: TGTGCCAGCAGCCCCCCCCTAGCGGGAGGTCGGGAGACCCAGTACTTC. Its translation: CASSPPLAGGRETQYF. V usage is TRBV9 and J usage is TRBJ2-5; TRBD2 matches 11 bases. V shed 4 bases, J shed 5 bases, and the junction held 10 bases outside the gene matches. CDR1 is SGDLS and CDR2 is YYNGEE in the germline V gene. This CDR3 is 16 amino acids long.

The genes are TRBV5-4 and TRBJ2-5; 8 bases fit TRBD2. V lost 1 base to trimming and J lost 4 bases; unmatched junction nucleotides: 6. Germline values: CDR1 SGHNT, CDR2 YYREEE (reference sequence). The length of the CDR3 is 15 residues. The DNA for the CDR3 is TGTGCCAGCAGCTTGCCCCGGGGGGGGGTAGAGACCCAGTACTTC. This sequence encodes CASSLPRGGVETQYF.

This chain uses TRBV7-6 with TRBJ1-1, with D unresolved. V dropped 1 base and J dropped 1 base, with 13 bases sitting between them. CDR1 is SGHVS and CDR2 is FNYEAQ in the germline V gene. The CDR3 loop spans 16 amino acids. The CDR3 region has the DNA TGTGCCAGCAGCTTAGAAGCGGGTGTCGAGAACACTGAAGCTTTCTTT. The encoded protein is CASSLEAGVENTEAFF.

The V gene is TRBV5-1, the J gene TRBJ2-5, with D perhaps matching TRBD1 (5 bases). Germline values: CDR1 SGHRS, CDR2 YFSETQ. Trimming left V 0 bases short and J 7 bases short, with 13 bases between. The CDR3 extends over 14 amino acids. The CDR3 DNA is TGCGCCAGCAGCTTGGGAGACTCCCAGGGGACCCAGTACTTC. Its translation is CASSLGDSQGTQYF.

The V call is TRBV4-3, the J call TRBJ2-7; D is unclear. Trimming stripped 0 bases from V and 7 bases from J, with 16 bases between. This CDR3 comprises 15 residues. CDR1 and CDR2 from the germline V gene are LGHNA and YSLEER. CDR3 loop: CASSQEAGPLREQYF. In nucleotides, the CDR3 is TGCGCCAGCAGCCAAGAGGCAGGCCCCCTTAGGGAGCAGTACTTC.

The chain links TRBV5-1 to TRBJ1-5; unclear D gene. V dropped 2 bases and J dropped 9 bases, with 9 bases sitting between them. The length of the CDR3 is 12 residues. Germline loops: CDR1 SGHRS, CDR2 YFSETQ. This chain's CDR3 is CASSFEGMPQHF. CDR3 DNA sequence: TGCGCCAGCAGCTTCGAGGGAATGCCCCAGCATTTT.

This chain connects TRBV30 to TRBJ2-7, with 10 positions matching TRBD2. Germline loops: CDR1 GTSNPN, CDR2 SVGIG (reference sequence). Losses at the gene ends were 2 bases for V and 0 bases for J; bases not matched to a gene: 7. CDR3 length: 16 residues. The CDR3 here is CAWSLGSGRSSYEQYF. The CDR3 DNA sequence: TGTGCCTGGAGTCTAGGTAGCGGGAGGAGCTCCTACGAGCAGTACTTC.